A single sample is the source of the 14 T cell receptor beta chains below, sequenced in a study of blood T cell repertoires in COVID-19 (dated by TCRdb to the early 2020s). Library prep was done by the immunoSEQ multiplex PCR assay. Here the immuneACCESS table is served through TCRdb, limited to in-frame sequences with V and J called. Missing clones are a known gap in these copies; in checked studies unresolved V genes cover under half, and the rest lacks a known reason. The sample table contains 80,000 to 95,000 clones; only one count was recorded for 81% of them. The top ten constitute under 5.5% of the sample. Sequencing was done on a sample of peripheral blood. The receptors stem from a man aged 80 or over with COVID-19, enrolled during active disease.

The chain has TRBV18 and TRBJ1-5; TRBD1 matches at 8 bases. The ends lost 3 bases at V and 11 bases at J; junction bases unmatched: 12. Germline V gene lookup returns CDR1 KGHSH and CDR2 LQKENI. This CDR3 spans 15 amino acids. The CDR3 DNA reads TGTGCCAGCTCACCGGAGACAGGGGCGATCGGGGCCCAGCATTTT. Translating gives CASSPETGAIGAQHF.

V and J are TRBV6-5 and TRBJ2-1; 9 bases are a match to TRBD2. In germline, CDR1 is MNHEY, CDR2 SVGAGI. The CDR3 spans 15 residues. V was clipped by 5 bases and J by 0 bases; unmatched bases: 2. The CDR3 spells CASSRTSDSYNEQFF. CDR3 DNA sequence: TGTGCCAGCAGTCGGACTAGCGACTCCTACAATGAGCAGTTCTTC.

The chain carries TRBV5-1 and TRBJ2-1, with D possibly being TRBD2 (6 bases). The CDR3 spans 15 residues. Germline CDR1 and CDR2: SGHRS and YFSETQ. V was trimmed by 1 base and J by 6 bases, leaving 14 bases between them. CDR3 amino acids: CASSLPGVEGNEQFF. The CDR3 nucleotides are TGCGCCAGCAGCTTGCCGGGGGTGGAGGGCAATGAGCAGTTCTTC.

This clone was seen ten or more times. This rearrangement joins TRBV9 to TRBJ1-3; D perhaps matches TRBD1 (6 bases). This CDR3 is built from 16 residues. CDR1 is SGDLS, CDR2 YYNGEE, per germline. Trimming left V 1 base short and J 4 bases short, with 15 bases between. The CDR3 region is CASSVSEQGYGNTIYF. CDR3 coding DNA: TGTGCCAGCAGCGTATCGGAACAGGGCTACGGAAACACCATATATTTT. Complete variable domain (other parts from reference TRBV9 and TRBJ1-3): DSGVTQTPKHLITATGQRVTLRCSPRSGDLSVYWYQQSLDQGLQFLIQYYNGEERAKGNILERFSAQQFPDLHSELNLSSLELGDSALYFCASSVSEQGYGNTIYFGEGSWLTVV.

The CDR3 is CASSKNQAKNIQYF. In DNA, the CDR3 is TGTGCCAGTAGTAAAAACCAGGCCAAAAACATTCAGTACTTC. V is TRBV19 and J is TRBJ2-4; no clear D. CDR3 length: 14 residues. Germline V gives CDR1 LNHDA, CDR2 SQIVND (reference sequence). V dropped 4 bases and J dropped 1 base, with 8 bases sitting between them.

Only one count was recorded for this clone. The chain joins TRBV7-9 to TRBJ1-4; 8 positions match TRBD1. After removal of 1 base from V and 2 bases from J, the junction contained 6 bases not matched to a gene. Germline lookup yields CDR1 SEHNR and CDR2 FQNEAQ (reference sequence). The CDR3 loop spans 17 amino acids. The DNA for the CDR3 is TGTGCCAGCAGCTTAGACCCAGGGGGCATGACTAATGAAAAACTGTTTTTT. It encodes CASSLDPGGMTNEKLFF.

The chain recombines TRBV4-2 with TRBJ1-6; D gene ambiguous. The germline V and J ends were trimmed by 1 base and 7 bases, with 11 bases remaining between them. This CDR3 spans 15 amino acids. Looked up from germline, CDR1 is LGHNA and CDR2 is YNFKEQ. CDR3: CASSQARSGNSPLHF. Written as DNA, the CDR3 is TGTGCCAGCAGCCAAGCCCGAAGCGGGAATTCACCCCTCCACTTT.

This clone showed up just once. The chain couples TRBV6-5 to TRBJ1-5; the D gene is possibly TRBD1 (5 bases). The V gene's germline CDR1 is MNHEY and CDR2 SVGAGI. Trimming pared 4 bases from V and 2 bases from J, leaving 12 bases between. The length of the CDR3 is 15 residues. The DNA for the CDR3 is TGTGCCAGCAGTTGGGGGGGGGATGGCAATCAGCCCCAGCATTTT. Protein: CASSWGGDGNQPQHF.

V and J are TRBV24-1 and TRBJ2-1; TRBD2 aligns across 9 bases. Germline V gene data show CDR1 as KGHDR and CDR2 as SFDVKD. Trimming cost V 9 bases and J 15 bases; bases outside gene matches: 8. There are 11 residues in the CDR3. The CDR3 reads CATEGLAGWFF. As DNA, the CDR3 is TGTGCCACCGAAGGGCTAGCGGGATGGTTCTTC.

The genes are TRBV7-9 and TRBJ1-4; 7 positions agree with TRBD1. The CDR3 has 15 residues. The V gene end was trimmed by 5 bases and the J gene end by 5 bases; junction bases not matched to a gene: 8. Germline lookup yields CDR1 SEHNR and CDR2 FQNEAQ (reference sequence). DNA of the CDR3: TGTGCCAGCAGCGCTAGAGGGGACAGAAATGAAAAACTGTTTTTT. The encoded protein is CASSARGDRNEKLFF. Combining the CDR3 with reference TRBV7-9 and TRBJ1-4 gives the whole variable domain DTGVSQNPRHKITKRGQNVTFRCDPISEHNRLYWYRQTLGQGPEFLTYFQNEAQLEKSRLLSDRFSAERPKGSFSTLEIQRTEQGDSAMYLCASSARGDRNEKLFFGSGTQLSVL.

The gene calls are TRBV13 and TRBJ2-1, with 8 bases matching TRBD1. Per the germline V gene, CDR1 is PRHDT and CDR2 is FYEKMQ (reference sequence). After removal of 1 base from V and 7 bases from J, the junction contained 6 bases not matched to a gene. The CDR3 totals 15 residues. The CDR3 nucleotides are TGTGCCAGCAGCTTAGTAGGAACAGGGGGTAATGAGCAGTTCTTC. Protein: CASSLVGTGGNEQFF. The whole variable domain, remainder taken from reference TRBV13 and TRBJ2-1, is AAGVIQSPRHLIKEKRETATLKCYPIPRHDTVYWYQQGPGQDPQFLISFYEKMQSDKGSIPDRFSAQQFSDYHSELNMSSLELGDSALYFCASSLVGTGGNEQFFGPGTRLTVL.

This chain uses TRBV14 with TRBJ2-3, with TRBD2 matching 7 bases. The CDR3 contains 15 residues. From germline, CDR1 is SGHDN and CDR2 FVKESK. The V gene end was trimmed by 4 bases and the J gene end by 4 bases; junction bases not matched to a gene: 8. The CDR3 coding sequence is TGTGCCAGCAGCCGCCGGGGCGGGAGCCCAGATACGCAGTATTTT. Its translation is CASSRRGGSPDTQYF.

This sequence joins TRBV4-1 and TRBJ2-3; 9 nucleotides align to TRBD2. V shed 1 base, J shed 1 base, and the junction held 6 bases outside the gene matches. Looked up from germline, CDR1 is MGHRA and CDR2 is YSYEKL. This CDR3 has 17 residues. CDR3 in DNA: TGCGCCAGCAGCCAAGGACTAGCGGAGCCCGGCACAGATACGCAGTATTTT. Its protein product is CASSQGLAEPGTDTQYF.

This clone appeared a few times. CDR3 protein: CASSQRLLAGGLTDTQYF. The CDR3 bases are TGTGCCAGCAGCCAACGTCTTCTAGCGGGGGGGCTCACAGATACGCAGTATTTT. The chain combines TRBV4-2 with TRBJ2-3, with 12 bases lining up with TRBD2. Germline CDR1 is LGHNA and CDR2 is YNFKEQ. The CDR3 is 18 amino acids. Unmatched junction bases numbered 8, after V lost 2 bases and J lost 2 bases.